The 20 T cell receptor beta chains in this list originate from one sample, sequenced in a study of technical replicates of blood from a handful of donors. Assay used: immunoSEQ multiplex PCR; TCRdb lists only in-frame clones, some missing. Of fewer than 100,000 clones listed, around 97% are singletons. The sample taken for sequencing was T cells isolated from PBMCs. The source is a human donor in good health.

V gene TRBV7-9 combines with J gene TRBJ2-1, with 9 bases aligning to TRBD2. This CDR3 has 16 amino acids. Germline V gives CDR1 SEHNR, CDR2 FQNEAQ (reference sequence). J was trimmed by 4 bases and V by 6 bases; bases with no gene match: 10. CDR3: CASSPVAGDKYNEQFF. The CDR3 nucleotides read TGTGCCAGCAGTCCAGTAGCGGGAGATAAGTACAATGAGCAGTTCTTC.

This clone was detected only a few times. The rearrangement uses TRBV2 and TRBJ2-7; 10 nucleotides align to TRBD2. This CDR3 is built from 14 residues. V was pared by 5 bases and J by 7 bases, with 8 bases of the junction left unmatched. Germline CDR1 and CDR2: SNHLY and FYNNEI. The CDR3 sequence: CASSPGLASREQYF. The CDR3 bases are TGTGCCAGCAGTCCGGGACTAGCGTCCCGGGAGCAGTACTTC.

The rearrangement uses TRBV19 and TRBJ2-7; maybe TRBD2 (5 bases). The CDR3 has 14 amino acids. V lost 5 bases and J lost 0, with 11 bases in between. Germline CDR1 reads LNHDA; CDR2 reads SQIVND (reference sequence). CDR3: CASSWERSSYEQYF. CDR3 DNA sequence: TGTGCCAGTAGTTGGGAGAGGAGCTCCTACGAGCAGTACTTC.

The chain uses TRBV6-6 and TRBJ2-1; D not certain. The CDR3 runs to 16 residues. CDR1 is MNHNY and CDR2 is SVGAGI in the germline V gene (reference sequence). Deletions cut 6 bases from V and 8 bases from J, with 23 bases between. The CDR3 is CASSNHDLAKRDEQFF. CDR3 sequence (DNA): TGTGCCAGCAGCAACCACGACTTAGCAAAGAGAGATGAGCAGTTCTTC.

The V gene is TRBV11-2, the J gene TRBJ2-3; maybe TRBD2 (6 bases). V dropped 3 bases and J dropped 6 bases, with 10 bases sitting between them. The CDR3 is 13 residues long. CDR1 and CDR2 from the germline V gene are SGHAT and FQNNGV. The CDR3 loop is CASSFPGVDTQYF. CDR3 bases: TGTGCCAGCAGCTTCCCGGGAGTGGATACGCAGTATTTT.

The chain links TRBV7-9 to TRBJ2-7; D is uncertain. The CDR3 sequence is 13 residues long. V was clipped by 4 bases and J by 3 bases, with 10 bases between them. Germline CDR1 and CDR2: SEHNR and FQNEAQ (reference sequence). The CDR3 region is CASSSHRDYEQYF. The CDR3 DNA reads as TGTGCCAGCAGCTCCCACAGAGACTACGAGCAGTACTTC.

This chain joins TRBV29-1 and TRBJ1-1, with a weak D call TRBD1 (5 bases). The germline V gene has CDR1 SQVTM and CDR2 ANQGSEA. This CDR3 has 13 amino acids. The V end lost 4 bases, the J end lost 10 bases, and 19 bases lay between the germline ends. The CDR3 region is CSVAGRERDGAFF. CDR3 sequence (DNA): TGCAGCGTTGCGGGCAGGGAAAGGGATGGAGCTTTCTTT.

The J gene is TRBJ2-3, the V gene TRBV19; 9 bases are shared with TRBD1. The junction had 5 bases not matched to a gene; V was cut back by 9 bases and J by 4 bases. Germline CDR1 reads LNHDA; CDR2 reads SQIVND (reference sequence). The CDR3 is 13 residues long. The CDR3 DNA reads TGTGCCAGCGGACAGGGGAGGGCAGATACGCAGTATTTT. Encoded protein: CASGQGRADTQYF.

The chain employs TRBV10-1 and TRBJ1-2; D might be TRBD1 (5 bases). The germline CDR1 and CDR2 sequences are WNHNN and SYGVQD (reference sequence). V was shortened by 0 bases and J by 6 bases, with 14 bases between the two germline ends. The CDR3 has 15 residues. CDR3 in DNA: TGCGCCAGCAGTGAGTCGGGCAGGGAAGCGCATGGCTACACCTTC. Translating it yields CASSESGREAHGYTF.

Comments on this clone: The same CDR3 also results from other DNA sequences found in this sample. J is TRBJ1-1 and V is TRBV5-1, with 7 bases lining up with TRBD1. This CDR3 is built from 14 residues. Germline CDR1 SGHRS, CDR2 YFSETQ. With 3 bases clipped from V and 1 base from J, the junction kept 3 bases outside the gene matches. The CDR3 region has the DNA TGCGCCAGCAGCTCCCGGACAGGGAACACTGAAGCTTTCTTT. As protein: CASSSRTGNTEAFF.

Of note for this clone: A junction end diverges from the germline sequence, so it may reflect a read error. The V gene is TRBV7-7, the J gene TRBJ2-5, with D possibly being TRBD2 (7 bases). Germline V lookup: CDR1 SSHAT, CDR2 FNYEAQ (reference sequence). The CDR3 runs to 13 residues. The CDR3 nucleotides read TGTGCTAGCAGCTCGACGGGGGGCCGGGCCCAGTACTTC. Amino acids: CASSSTGGRAQYF.

The V gene is TRBV5-6, the J gene TRBJ2-1, with D tentatively TRBD2 (6 bases). The germline CDR1 and CDR2 sequences are SGHDT and YYEEEE. With 4 bases removed from V and 4 bases from J, the gap between germline ends came to 15 bases. This CDR3 has 15 amino acids. The CDR3 DNA sequence: TGTGCCAGCAGCGTAACGGGACTGGAATACAATGAGCAGTTCTTC. Protein product: CASSVTGLEYNEQFF.

This chain joins TRBV6-5 and TRBJ2-1; the D gene is possibly TRBD2 (5 bases). Germline-derived CDR1 and CDR2 are MNHEY and SVGAGI. The V end was cut by 2 bases, the J end by 7 bases, with 18 bases between. The CDR3 extends over 16 amino acids. The CDR3 DNA reads TGTGCCAGCAGTTACGCGCCGGCCGGCCCGGGGAATGAGCAGTTCTTC. The encoded protein is CASSYAPAGPGNEQFF.

The V gene is TRBV2, the J gene TRBJ2-7, with 7 bases fitting TRBD1. The germline gives CDR1 SNHLY, CDR2 FYNNEI. V lost 9 bases, J lost 1 base, and 3 bases stayed unmatched. This CDR3 contains 12 residues. In DNA form, the CDR3 reads TGTGCCAGTGGACAGGCGTCCTACGAGCAGTACTTC. Protein: CASGQASYEQYF.

The chain links TRBV6-1 to TRBJ2-3; possibly TRBD1 for D (6 bases). This CDR3 has 15 amino acids. CDR1 and CDR2 from the germline V gene are MNHNS and SASEGT. Trimming stripped 2 bases from V and 8 bases from J, with 17 bases between. This chain's CDR3 is CASSETTTGFGTQYF. CDR3 DNA sequence: TGTGCCAGCAGTGAAACAACAACAGGGTTTGGTACGCAGTATTTT.

The rearrangement links TRBV29-1 to TRBJ2-4, with TRBD1 identical over 7 bases. Trimming cost V 6 bases and J 2 bases; bases outside gene matches: 7. CDR3 length: 14 amino acids. Germline-derived CDR1 and CDR2 are SQVTM and ANQGSEA. CDR3 region: CSVITGATKNIQYF. In nucleotides, the CDR3 is TGCAGCGTCATCACAGGGGCGACCAAAAACATTCAGTACTTC.

The gene calls are TRBV28 and TRBJ1-3; D is possibly TRBD1 (6 bases). Germline values: CDR1 MDHEN, CDR2 SYDVKM. V was trimmed by 5 bases and J by 2 bases, leaving 13 bases between them. The CDR3 length is 15 residues. The CDR3 loop reads CASSPTRGTGNTIYF. The CDR3, as DNA: TGTGCCAGCAGTCCCACCAGGGGAACTGGAAACACCATATATTTT.

This clone was counted a single time. This chain joins TRBV19 and TRBJ2-7; no clear D gene. V was shortened by 6 bases and J by 5 bases, with 14 bases between the two germline ends. The CDR3 consists of 13 residues. Germline CDR1 is LNHDA and CDR2 is SQIVND (reference sequence). The CDR3: CASRPDEANEQYF. The DNA for the CDR3 is TGTGCCAGTAGGCCCGACGAGGCCAACGAGCAGTACTTC.

The sample holds one count of this clone. The genes are TRBV2 and TRBJ1-1; 9 positions match TRBD1. This CDR3 has 13 amino acids. Trimming cost V 8 bases and J 3 bases; bases outside gene matches: 4. Germline V lookup: CDR1 SNHLY, CDR2 FYNNEI. The CDR3 DNA reads TGTGCCAGCGGACAGGGGCAGGACACTGAAGCTTTCTTT. This sequence encodes CASGQGQDTEAFF.

This chain connects TRBV5-1 to TRBJ2-1; 7 nucleotides line up with TRBD2. Germline V gene sequence: CDR1 SGHRS, CDR2 YFSETQ. V trimming: 2 bases; J trimming: 7 bases; junction bases outside the gene matches: 6. The CDR3 covers 14 residues. CDR3 nucleotide sequence: TGCGCCAGCAGCTTCGGACTAGTGGGGAATGAGCAGTTCTTC. Its protein is CASSFGLVGNEQFF.